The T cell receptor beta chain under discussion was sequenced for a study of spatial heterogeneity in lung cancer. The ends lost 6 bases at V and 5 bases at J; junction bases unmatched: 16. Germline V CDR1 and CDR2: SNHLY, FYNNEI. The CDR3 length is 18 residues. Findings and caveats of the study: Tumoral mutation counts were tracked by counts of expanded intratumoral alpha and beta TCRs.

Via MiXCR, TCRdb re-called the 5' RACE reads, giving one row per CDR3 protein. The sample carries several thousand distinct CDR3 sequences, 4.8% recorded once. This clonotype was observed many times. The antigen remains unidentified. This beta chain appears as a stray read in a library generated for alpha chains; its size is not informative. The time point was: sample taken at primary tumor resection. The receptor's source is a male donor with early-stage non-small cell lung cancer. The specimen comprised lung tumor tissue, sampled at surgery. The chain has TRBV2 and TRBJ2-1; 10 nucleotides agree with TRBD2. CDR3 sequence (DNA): TGTGCCAGCAGGGGGGTAGGCAGCGGGAGGGCCCTGGACAATGAGCAGTTCTTC. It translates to CASRGVGSGRALDNEQFF.